These 2 T cell receptor beta chains were all obtained from the same sample, sequenced in a study of blood T cells in healthy people across ages. A second PCR of about 6 to 11 cycles used a sample-barcoded 5' primer and a J-beta primer mix. MiXCR, run by TCRdb on the 5' RACE reads, gives a single entry per CDR3 protein. This sample has 650,000 to 900,000 distinct CDR3 sequences, with around 68% found just once. The specimen was blood. These receptors all come from a young man in good health.

V usage is TRBV20-1 and J usage is TRBJ2-7; tentative D call: TRBD2 (5 bases). Germline values: CDR1 DFQATT, CDR2 SNEGSKA (reference sequence). The CDR3 has 16 residues. Trimming shortened V by 0 bases and J by 4 bases, and 19 bases separated the two germline ends. The CDR3 loop is CSARDSAGPYLYEQYF. The CDR3 DNA reads TGCAGTGCTAGAGATTCGGCGGGTCCCTATTTGTACGAGCAGTACTTC.

This rearrangement joins TRBV25-1 to TRBJ2-2; no definite D call. Per the germline V gene, CDR1 is MGHDK and CDR2 is SYGVNS. CDR3 size: 14 residues. V was trimmed by 2 bases and J by 1 base, leaving 5 bases between them. The CDR3 nucleotides read TGTGCCAGCAGTGAAAACCTGAACACCGGGGAGCTGTTTTTT. It specifies CASSENLNTGELFF.